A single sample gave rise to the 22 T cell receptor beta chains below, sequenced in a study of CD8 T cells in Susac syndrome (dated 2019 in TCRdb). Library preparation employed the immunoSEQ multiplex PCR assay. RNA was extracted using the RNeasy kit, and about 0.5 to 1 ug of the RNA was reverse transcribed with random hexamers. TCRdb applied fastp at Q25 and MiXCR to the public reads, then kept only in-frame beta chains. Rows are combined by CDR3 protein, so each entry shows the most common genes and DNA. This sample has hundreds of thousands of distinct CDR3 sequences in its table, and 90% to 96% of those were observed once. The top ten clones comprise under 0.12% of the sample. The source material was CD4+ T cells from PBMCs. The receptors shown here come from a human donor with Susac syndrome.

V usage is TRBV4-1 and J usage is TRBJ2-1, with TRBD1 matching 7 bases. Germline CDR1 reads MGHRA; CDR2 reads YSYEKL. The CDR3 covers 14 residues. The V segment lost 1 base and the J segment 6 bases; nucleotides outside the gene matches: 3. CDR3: CASSQGDRVNEQFF. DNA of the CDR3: TGCGCCAGCAGCCAAGGCGACAGGGTCAATGAGCAGTTCTTC.

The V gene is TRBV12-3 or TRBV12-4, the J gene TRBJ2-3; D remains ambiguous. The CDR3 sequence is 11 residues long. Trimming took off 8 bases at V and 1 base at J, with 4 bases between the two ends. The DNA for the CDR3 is TGTGCCAGCCTTGGCACAGATACGCAGTATTTT. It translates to CASLGTDTQYF.

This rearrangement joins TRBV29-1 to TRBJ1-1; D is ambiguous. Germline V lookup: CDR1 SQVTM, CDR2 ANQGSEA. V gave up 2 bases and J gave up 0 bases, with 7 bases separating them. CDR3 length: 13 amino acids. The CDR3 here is CSVEQRLNTEAFF. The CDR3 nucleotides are TGCAGCGTTGAACAGCGGCTGAACACTGAAGCTTTCTTT.

Here the CDR3 DNA reads TGTGCCAGCAGCTTAAATGTCTCTCCAGATACGCAGTATTTT. It encodes CASSLNVSPDTQYF. V is TRBV7-3 and J is TRBJ2-3, with unresolved D. In germline, CDR1 is SGHTA, CDR2 FQGTGA. This CDR3 region has 14 residues. V gave up 1 base and J gave up 4 bases, with 9 bases separating them. The variable domain in full, with the rest retrieved from reference TRBV7-3 and TRBJ2-3, is GAGVSQTPSNKVTEKGKYVELRCDPISGHTALYWYRQSLGQGPEFLIYFQGTGAADDSGLPNDRFFAVRPEGSVSTLKIQRTERGDSAVYLCASSLNVSPDTQYFGPGTRLTVL.

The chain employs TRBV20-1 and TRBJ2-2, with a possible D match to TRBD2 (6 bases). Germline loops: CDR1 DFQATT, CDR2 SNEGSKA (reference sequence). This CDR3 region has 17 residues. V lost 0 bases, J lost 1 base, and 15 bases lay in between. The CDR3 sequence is CSAREGVGTGNTGELFF. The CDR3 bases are TGCAGTGCTAGAGAGGGGGTCGGGACTGGGAACACCGGGGAGCTGTTTTTT.

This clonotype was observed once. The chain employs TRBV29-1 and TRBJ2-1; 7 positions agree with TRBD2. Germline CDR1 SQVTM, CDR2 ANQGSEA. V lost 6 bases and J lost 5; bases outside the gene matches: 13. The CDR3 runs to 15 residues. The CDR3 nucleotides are TGCAGCGTAAGCGGGGTAGCCCCTAAGAACAATGAGCAGTTCTTC. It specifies CSVSGVAPKNNEQFF.

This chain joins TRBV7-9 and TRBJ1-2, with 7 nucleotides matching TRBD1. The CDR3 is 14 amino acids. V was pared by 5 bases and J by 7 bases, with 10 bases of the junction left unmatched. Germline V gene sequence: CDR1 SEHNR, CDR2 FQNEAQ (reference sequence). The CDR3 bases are TGTGCCAGCAGCCGACAGACAGGGACTATTGGCTACACCTTC. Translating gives CASSRQTGTIGYTF. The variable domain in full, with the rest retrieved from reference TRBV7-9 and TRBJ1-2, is DTGVSQNPRHKITKRGQNVTFRCDPISEHNRLYWYRQTLGQGPEFLTYFQNEAQLEKSRLLSDRFSAERPKGSFSTLEIQRTEQGDSAMYLCASSRQTGTIGYTFGSGTRLTVV.

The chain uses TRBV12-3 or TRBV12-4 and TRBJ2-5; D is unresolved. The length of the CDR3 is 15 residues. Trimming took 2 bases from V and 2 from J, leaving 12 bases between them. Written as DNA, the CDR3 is TGTGCCAGCAGTTTATACGGCGGCCTGCAAGAGACCCAGTACTTC. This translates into CASSLYGGLQETQYF.

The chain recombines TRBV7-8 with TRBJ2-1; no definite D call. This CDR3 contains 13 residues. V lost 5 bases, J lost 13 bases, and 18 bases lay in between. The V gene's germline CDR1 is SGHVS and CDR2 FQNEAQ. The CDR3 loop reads CASSPIGAPSQFF. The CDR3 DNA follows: TGTGCCAGCAGCCCAATAGGCGCACCATCCCAGTTCTTC.

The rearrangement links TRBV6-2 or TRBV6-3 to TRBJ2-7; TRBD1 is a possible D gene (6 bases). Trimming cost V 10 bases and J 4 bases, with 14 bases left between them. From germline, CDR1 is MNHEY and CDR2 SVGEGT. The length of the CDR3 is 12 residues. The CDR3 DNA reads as TGTGCCACCGACCAGGGGCCTTACGAGCAGTACTTC. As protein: CATDQGPYEQYF.

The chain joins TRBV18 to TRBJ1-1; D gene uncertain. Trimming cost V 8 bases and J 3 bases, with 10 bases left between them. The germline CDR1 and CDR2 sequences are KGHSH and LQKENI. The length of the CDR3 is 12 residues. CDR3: CASQAGDTEAFF. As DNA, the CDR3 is TGTGCCAGCCAGGCCGGGGACACTGAAGCTTTCTTT.

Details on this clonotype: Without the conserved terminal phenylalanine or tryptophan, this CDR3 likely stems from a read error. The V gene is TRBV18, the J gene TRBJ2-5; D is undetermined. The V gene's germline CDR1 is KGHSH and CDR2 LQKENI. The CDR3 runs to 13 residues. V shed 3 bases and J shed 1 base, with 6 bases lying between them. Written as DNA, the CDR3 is TGTGCCAGCTCACCGGGCACCCAAGAGACCCAGTACACC. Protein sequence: CASSPGTQETQYT.

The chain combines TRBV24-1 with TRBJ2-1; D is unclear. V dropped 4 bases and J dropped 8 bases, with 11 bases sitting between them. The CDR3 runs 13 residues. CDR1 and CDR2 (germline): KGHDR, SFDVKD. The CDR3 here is CATSDGAMDEQFF. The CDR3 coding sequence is TGTGCCACCAGTGACGGTGCGATGGATGAGCAGTTCTTC.

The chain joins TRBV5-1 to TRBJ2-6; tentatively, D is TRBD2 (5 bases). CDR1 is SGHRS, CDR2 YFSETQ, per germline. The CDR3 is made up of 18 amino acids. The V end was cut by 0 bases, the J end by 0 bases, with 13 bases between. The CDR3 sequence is CASSLAGITDSGANVLTF. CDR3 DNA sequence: TGCGCCAGCAGCTTGGCGGGGATAACCGACTCTGGGGCCAACGTCCTGACTTTC. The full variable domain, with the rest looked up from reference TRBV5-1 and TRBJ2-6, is KAGVTQTPRYLIKTRGQQVTLSCSPISGHRSVSWYQQTPGQGLQFLFEYFSETQRNKGNFPGRFSGRQFSNSRSEMNVSTLELGDSALYLCASSLAGITDSGANVLTFGAGSRLTVL.

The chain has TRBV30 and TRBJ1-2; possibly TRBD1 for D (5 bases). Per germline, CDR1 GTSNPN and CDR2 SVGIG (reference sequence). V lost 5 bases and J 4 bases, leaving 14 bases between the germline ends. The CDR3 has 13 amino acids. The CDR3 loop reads CAWQGSPTYGYTF. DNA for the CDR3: TGTGCCTGGCAGGGTTCTCCCACCTATGGCTACACCTTC.

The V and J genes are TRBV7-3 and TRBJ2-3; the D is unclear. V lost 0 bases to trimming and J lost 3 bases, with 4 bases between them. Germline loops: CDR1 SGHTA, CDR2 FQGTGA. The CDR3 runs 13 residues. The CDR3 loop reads CASSLTATDTQYF. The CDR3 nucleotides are TGTGCCAGCAGCTTAACAGCAACAGATACGCAGTATTTT.

CDR3 in amino acids: CASSARAATGELFF. DNA of the CDR3: TGTGCCAGCAGCGCCAGGGCTGCTACCGGGGAGCTGTTTTTT. This rearrangement joins TRBV7-9 to TRBJ2-2, with D maybe TRBD1 (5 bases). The CDR3 extends over 14 amino acids. The germline V and J ends were trimmed by 5 bases and 5 bases, with 12 bases remaining between them. The germline V gene encodes CDR1 SEHNR and CDR2 FQNEAQ (reference sequence).

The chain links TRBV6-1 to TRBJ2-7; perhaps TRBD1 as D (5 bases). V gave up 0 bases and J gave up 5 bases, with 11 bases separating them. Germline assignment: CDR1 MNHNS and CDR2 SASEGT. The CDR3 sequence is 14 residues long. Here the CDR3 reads CASSEAGQGNEQYF. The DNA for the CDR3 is TGTGCCAGCAGTGAAGCTGGGCAGGGCAACGAGCAGTACTTC.

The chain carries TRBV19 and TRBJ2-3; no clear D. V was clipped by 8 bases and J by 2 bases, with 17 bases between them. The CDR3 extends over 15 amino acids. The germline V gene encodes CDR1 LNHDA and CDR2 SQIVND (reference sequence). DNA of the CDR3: TGTGCCAGTGGGTCTATAAAAGGTCCCACAGATACGCAGTATTTT. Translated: CASGSIKGPTDTQYF. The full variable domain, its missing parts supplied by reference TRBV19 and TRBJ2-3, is DGGITQSPKYLFRKEGQNVTLSCEQNLNHDAMYWYRQDPGQGLRLIYYSQIVNDFQKGDIAEGYSVSREKKESFPLTVTSAQKNPTAFYLCASGSIKGPTDTQYFGPGTRLTVL.

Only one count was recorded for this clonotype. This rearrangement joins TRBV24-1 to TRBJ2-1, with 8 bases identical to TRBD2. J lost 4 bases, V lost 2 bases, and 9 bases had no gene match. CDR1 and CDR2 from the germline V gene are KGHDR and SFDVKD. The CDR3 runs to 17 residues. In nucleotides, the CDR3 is TGTGCCACCAGTGATTCACCTCGGACTAGCTCATACAATGAGCAGTTCTTC. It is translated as CATSDSPRTSSYNEQFF.

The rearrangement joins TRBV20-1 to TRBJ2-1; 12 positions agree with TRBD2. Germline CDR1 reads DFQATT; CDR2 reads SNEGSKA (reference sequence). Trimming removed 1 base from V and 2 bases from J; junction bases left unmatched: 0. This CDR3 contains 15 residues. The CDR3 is CSARASGRAYNEQFF. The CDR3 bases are TGCAGTGCTAGAGCTAGCGGGAGGGCCTACAATGAGCAGTTCTTC.

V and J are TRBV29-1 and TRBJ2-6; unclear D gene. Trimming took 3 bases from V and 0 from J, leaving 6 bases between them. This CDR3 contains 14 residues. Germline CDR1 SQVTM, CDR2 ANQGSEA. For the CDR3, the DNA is TGCAGCGTTGATGTTGCCTCTGGGGCCAACGTCCTGACTTTC. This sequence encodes CSVDVASGANVLTF.